The present TCR beta chain was sequenced within a study of vaccination effects on CD4 cells after COVID-19. Looked up from germline, CDR1 is MNHEY and CDR2 is SVGAGI. The ends were cut back, 0 bases at V and 2 bases at J, with 9 bases in the middle. The CDR3 has 15 amino acids. About this clone itself: Its target is unknown.

Generated by immunoSEQ multiplex PCR, the TCRdb table keeps only in-frame clones and is missing some. The table has about 68,000 clones, around 80% seen once. In the ViraFEST assay, antigen-specific CD4+ clonotypes were identified by expansion after peptide-pool stimulation. It was after 10 days of culture that CD4+ T cells were isolated. Nucleocapsid antibody tests were negative, and the vaccine recipients had no prior SARS-CoV-2 infection. This sequence joins TRBV6-5 and TRBJ2-3; weak D call: TRBD2 (5 bases). Sequencing used CD4+ T cells from PBMCs cultured with SARS-CoV-2 spike peptides, obtained before COVID-19 vaccination. This receptor was identified in a human donor who received a COVID-19 vaccine. In DNA form, the CDR3 reads TGTGCCAGCAGTTACTCCCGGGATTACACAGATACGCAGTATTTT. The encoded protein is CASSYSRDYTDTQYF.